This TCR beta chain emerged from a study of T cells in Graves' hyperthyroidism and ophthalmopathy. This clonotype showed up many times. Germline V lookup: CDR1 LGHDT, CDR2 YNNKEL (reference sequence). The V and J ends lost 4 bases and 1 base respectively, with 11 bases between them. CDR3 length: 16 amino acids. Orbital computed tomography, thyroid ultrasound, serum thyroxine and TRAb, and clinical symptoms together informed the diagnoses. There were TCR beta CDR3 regions amplified from RNA transcripts. TCR CDR3 regions were first amplified by RT-PCR with HTBI primers. TCRdb passed the multiplex PCR reads through MiXCR, listing each CDR3 protein once. Of under 700,000 distinct CDR3 sequences in the sample, 16% were seen once.

The sequence derives from a young woman with Graves' hyperthyroidism. What was sequenced was blood. This sequence joins TRBV3-1 and TRBJ2-6; possibly TRBD1 for D (6 bases). CDR3 region: CASSRDGQSGANVLTF. The DNA of the CDR3 is TGTGCCAGCAGCCGAGATGGACAGTCTGGGGCCAACGTCCTGACTTTC.